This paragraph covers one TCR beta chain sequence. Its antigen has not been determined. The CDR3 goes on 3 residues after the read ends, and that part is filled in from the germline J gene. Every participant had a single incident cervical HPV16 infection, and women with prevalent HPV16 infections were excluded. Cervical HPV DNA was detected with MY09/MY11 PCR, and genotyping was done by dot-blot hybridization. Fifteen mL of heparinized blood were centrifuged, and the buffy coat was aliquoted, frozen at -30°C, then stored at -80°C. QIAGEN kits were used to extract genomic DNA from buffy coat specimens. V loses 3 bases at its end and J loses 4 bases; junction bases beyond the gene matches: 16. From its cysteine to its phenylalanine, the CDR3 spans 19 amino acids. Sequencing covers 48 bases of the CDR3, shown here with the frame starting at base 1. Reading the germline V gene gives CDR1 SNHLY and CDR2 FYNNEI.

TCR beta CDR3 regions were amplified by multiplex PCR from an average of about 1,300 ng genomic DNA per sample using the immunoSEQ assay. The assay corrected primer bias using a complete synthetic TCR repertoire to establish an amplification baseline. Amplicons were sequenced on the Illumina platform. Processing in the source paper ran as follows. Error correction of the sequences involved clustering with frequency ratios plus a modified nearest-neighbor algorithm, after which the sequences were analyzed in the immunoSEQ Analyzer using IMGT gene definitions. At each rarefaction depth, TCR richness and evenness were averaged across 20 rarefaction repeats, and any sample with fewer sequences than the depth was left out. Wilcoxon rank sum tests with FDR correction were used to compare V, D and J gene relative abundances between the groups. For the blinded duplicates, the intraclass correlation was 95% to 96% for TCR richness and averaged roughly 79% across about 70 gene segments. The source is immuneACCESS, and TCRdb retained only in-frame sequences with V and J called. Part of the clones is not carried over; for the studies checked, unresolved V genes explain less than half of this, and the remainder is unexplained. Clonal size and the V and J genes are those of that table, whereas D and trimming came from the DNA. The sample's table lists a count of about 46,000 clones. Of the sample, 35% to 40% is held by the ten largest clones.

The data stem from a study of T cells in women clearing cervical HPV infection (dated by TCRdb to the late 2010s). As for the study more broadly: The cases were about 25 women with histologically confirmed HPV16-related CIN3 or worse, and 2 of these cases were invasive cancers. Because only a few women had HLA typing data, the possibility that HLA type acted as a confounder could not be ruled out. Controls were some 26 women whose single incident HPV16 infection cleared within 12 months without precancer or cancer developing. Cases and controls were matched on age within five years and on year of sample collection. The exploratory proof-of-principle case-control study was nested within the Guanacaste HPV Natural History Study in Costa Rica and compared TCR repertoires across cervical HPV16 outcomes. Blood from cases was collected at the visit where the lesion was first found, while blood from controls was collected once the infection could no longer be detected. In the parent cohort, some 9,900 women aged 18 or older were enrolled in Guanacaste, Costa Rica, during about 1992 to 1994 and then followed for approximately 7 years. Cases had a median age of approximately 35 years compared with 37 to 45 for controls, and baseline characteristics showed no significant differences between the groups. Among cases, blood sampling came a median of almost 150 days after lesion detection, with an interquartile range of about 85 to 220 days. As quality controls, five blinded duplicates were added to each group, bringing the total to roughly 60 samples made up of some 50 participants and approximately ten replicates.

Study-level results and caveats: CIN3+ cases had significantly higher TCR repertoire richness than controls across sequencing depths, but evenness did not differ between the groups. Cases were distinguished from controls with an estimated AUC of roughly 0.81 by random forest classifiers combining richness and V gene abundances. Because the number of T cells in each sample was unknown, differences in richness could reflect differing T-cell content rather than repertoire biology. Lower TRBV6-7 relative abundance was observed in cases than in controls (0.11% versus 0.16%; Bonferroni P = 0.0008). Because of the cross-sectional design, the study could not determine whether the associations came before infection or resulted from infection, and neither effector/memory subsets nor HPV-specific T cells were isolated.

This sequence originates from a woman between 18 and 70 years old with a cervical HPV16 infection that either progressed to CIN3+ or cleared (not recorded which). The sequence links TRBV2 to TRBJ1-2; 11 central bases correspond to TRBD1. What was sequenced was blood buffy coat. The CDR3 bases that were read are TGTGCCAGCAGTGAGAGCCCCACCGGGACAGGGGGTCGGCGCTATGGC. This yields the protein CASSESPTGTGGRRYG. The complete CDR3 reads CASSESPTGTGGRRYGYTF.